Listed below are T cell receptor beta chains from one sample, sequenced in a study of cytomegalovirus exposure and HLA in healthy donors. TCRdb's table, derived via immunoSEQ multiplex PCR, lists solely in-frame clones and lacks some. The sample shows 84,000 or so clones, approximately 79% of them seen only once. The sequenced sample consisted of PBMCs. The origin of the receptors is a man aged 25 to 45 in good health and CMV-seronegative. Both conserved end residues are part of each CDR3. Each record gives: clone size, CDR3 length, D gene, J gene, V gene, CDR3 DNA, CDR3 protein. A D gene is named only where the DNA matches it firmly. Rows give clone size only sometimes, using once, few, many, or a class for an expanded clone.

NA,14,NA,TRBJ1-4,TRBV7-9,TGTGCCAGCAGCTTACACAGGCCCGGGGAAAAACTGTTTTTT,CASSLHRPGEKLFF
NA,15,NA,TRBJ1-6,TRBV19,TGTGCCAGTAGTACAGGGACACCCTATAATTCACCCCTCCACTTT,CASSTGTPYNSPLHF
NA,14,TRBD1,TRBJ2-1,TRBV29-1,TGCAGCGTTCTCAAGGGACAGGTATTCAATGAGCAGTTCTTC,CSVLKGQVFNEQFF
NA,12,TRBD1,TRBJ1-1,TRBV19,TGTGCCAGTAGGACAGGGTGGACTGAAGCTTTCTTT,CASRTGWTEAFF
NA,16,NA,TRBJ2-7,TRBV7-9,TGTGCCAGCAGCTTAGCGCTGGGGGGAGAACTCTACGAGCAGTACTTC,CASSLALGGELYEQYF
NA,14,TRBD1,TRBJ2-1,TRBV19,TGTGCCAGTAGACAGGGACAGGGTTACAATGAGCAGTTCTTC,CASRQGQGYNEQFF
NA,14,NA,TRBJ1-2,TRBV19,TGTGCCAGTAGTATTGGCGGAGAATACTATGGCTACACCTTC,CASSIGGEYYGYTF
NA,17,TRBD2,TRBJ2-7,TRBV7-3,TGTGCCAGCAGCCTCCAAGGCGAGGCGGGGGGAATCTACGAGCAGTACTTC,CASSLQGEAGGIYEQYF
NA,14,TRBD1,TRBJ1-5,TRBV27,TGTGCCAGCAGGCCGGGACAGAACAATCAGCCCCAGCATTTT,CASRPGQNNQPQHF
NA,14,NA,TRBJ2-7,TRBV11-1,TGTGCCAGCAGCCCCAGCCGGGTTCCCTACGAGCAGTACTTC,CASSPSRVPYEQYF
NA,20,NA,TRBJ2-7,TRBV4-1,TGCGCCAGCAGCCAAGATTTTGGCAGGGTAGGGGGTGGGGGATCCTACGAGCAGTACTTC,CASSQDFGRVGGGGSYEQYF
NA,15,NA,TRBJ2-3,TRBV27,TGTGCCAGCAGTTTAGGTGAGGGGGTGACAGATACGCAGTATTTT,CASSLGEGVTDTQYF
few,13,NA,TRBJ1-6,TRBV18,TGTGCCAGCTCGGGAGGGACGAATGATCCCCTCCACTTT,CASSGGTNDPLHF
NA,14,TRBD2,TRBJ2-3,TRBV6-6,TGTGCCAGCAGTAGAAGCGGGGGCACAGATACGCAGTATTTT,CASSRSGGTDTQYF
NA,15,NA,TRBJ1-5,TRBV6-1,TGTGCCAGCAGTGAAGCTGGGCCAGGGGTCCAGCCCCAGCATTTT,CASSEAGPGVQPQHF
NA,15,TRBD1,TRBJ1-6,TRBV2,TGTGCCAGCAGCGACAGGGTAAGGGGTAATTCACCCCTCCACTTT,CASSDRVRGNSPLHF
NA,15,NA,TRBJ1-6,TRBV6-5,TGTGCCAGCAGTAACCGGGGAAGCGATAATTCACCCCTCCACTTT,CASSNRGSDNSPLHF
NA,14,TRBD1,TRBJ1-6,TRBV9,TGTGCCAGCAGCGTAGGACAGGGCAATTCACCCCTCCACTTT,CASSVGQGNSPLHF
NA,12,TRBD1,TRBJ2-7,TRBV2,TGTGCCAGCAGTACAACAGGGGGCGAGCAGTACTTC,CASSTTGGEQYF
few,14,TRBD1,TRBJ2-7,TRBV19,TGTGCCAGTAGTCCGGCAGGGGGCTTCCACGAGCAGTACTTC,CASSPAGGFHEQYF
NA,15,NA,TRBJ1-2,TRBV14,TGTGCCAGCAGCCAAGTAAGGAGTGGTCTTGCTGGCTACACCTTC,CASSQVRSGLAGYTF
NA,14,NA,TRBJ2-7,TRBV6-4,TGTGCCAGCAGTGACAGTCAGGGGTCGGGGGAGCAGTACTTC,CASSDSQGSGEQYF
once,13,NA,TRBJ1-1,TRBV10-1,TGCGCCAGCAGTGCCGTACGCGGGGCTGAAGCTTTCTTT,CASSAVRGAEAFF
NA,15,NA,TRBJ1-6,TRBV28,TGTGCCAGCAGCCTCCCGAGCTCCTATAATTCACCCCTCCACTTT,CASSLPSSYNSPLHF
NA,15,TRBD2,TRBJ2-5,TRBV28,TGTGCCAGCGCTAGGAGGCTAGCGGGGCAAGAGACCCAGTACTTC,CASARRLAGQETQYF
NA,14,NA,TRBJ2-7,TRBV5-5,TGTGCCAGCATCCCTGGACCAGCGGTTAACGAGCAGTACTTC,CASIPGPAVNEQYF